A single sample is the source of the 8 T cell receptor beta chains below, sequenced in a study of shared clonotypes between healthy human individuals (dated by TCRdb to the early 2020s). The library relied on the immunoSEQ multiplex PCR assay. Entries here come from immuneACCESS through TCRdb and include only in-frame sequences with V and J called. Some clones fail to appear in such tables; in the studies checked, an unresolved V gene covers under half of the shortfall, and the cause of the remainder is unknown. Within this sample are around 510,000 clones, with roughly 95% of them counted one time only. About 0.059% of the sample is taken by the ten largest. Input material: naive CD4+ T cells sorted from blood. The sample's cell subset or site label, decoded: CD45RA+ positively selected. The receptors come from a woman younger than 45 in good health.

The V and J genes are TRBV19 and TRBJ1-4, with D possibly being TRBD1 (5 bases). The germline V gene encodes CDR1 LNHDA and CDR2 SQIVND (reference sequence). Between the trimmed V and J ends, which lost 8 bases and 3 bases, there was a span of 16 bases. The CDR3 covers 15 residues. Here the CDR3 reads CASHGVGAANEKLFF. CDR3 DNA: TGTGCCAGTCATGGGGTAGGGGCGGCTAATGAAAAACTGTTTTTT.

J is TRBJ1-2 and V is TRBV11-2, with unresolved D. The V and J ends lost 0 bases and 6 bases respectively, with 11 bases between them. The CDR3 extends over 14 amino acids. Germline V CDR1 and CDR2: SGHAT, FQNNGV. The CDR3 protein is CASSLDQYSNGYTF. Here the CDR3 DNA reads TGTGCCAGCAGCTTAGACCAGTATTCGAATGGCTACACCTTC.

The rearrangement links TRBV7-6 to TRBJ2-5; 8 bases fit TRBD1. Germline V CDR1 and CDR2: SGHVS, FNYEAQ. Trimming at V came to 3 bases and at J to 1 base, leaving 1 base not matched to a gene. This CDR3 contains 14 residues. CDR3 DNA sequence: TGTGCCAGCAGCTTTGGACAGGGCCAAGAGACCCAGTACTTC. As protein: CASSFGQGQETQYF.

This clone was recorded once. The chain links TRBV27 to TRBJ2-3; D gene ambiguous. The CDR3 has 15 residues. In germline, CDR1 is MNHEY, CDR2 SMNVEV (reference sequence). Between the trimmed V and J ends, which lost 7 bases and 2 bases, there was a span of 16 bases. CDR3 region: CASNGLRRPTDTQYF. CDR3 in DNA: TGTGCCAGCAATGGGTTGCGGAGACCCACAGATACGCAGTATTTT.

This rearrangement joins TRBV28 to TRBJ2-5; 9 positions agree with TRBD2. Germline V lookup: CDR1 MDHEN, CDR2 SYDVKM. This CDR3 region has 15 residues. V trimming: 3 bases; J trimming: 2 bases; junction bases outside the gene matches: 4. The CDR3 DNA is TGTGCCAGCAGTTTTTCTAGCGGGGTGCAAGAGACCCAGTACTTC. This encodes CASSFSSGVQETQYF.

V is TRBV15 and J is TRBJ2-5, with D tentatively TRBD2 (5 bases). This CDR3 is built from 19 residues. Germline lookup yields CDR1 LNHNV and CDR2 YYDKDF (reference sequence). V lost 5 bases and J 2 bases, leaving 27 bases between the germline ends. Here the CDR3 reads CATSGQRGKTLADQETQYF. Written as DNA, the CDR3 is TGTGCCACCAGCGGCCAGAGAGGGAAGACACTCGCTGATCAAGAGACCCAGTACTTC.

The chain carries TRBV27 and TRBJ1-1; D gene unclear. This CDR3 has 14 amino acids. CDR1 is MNHEY, CDR2 SMNVEV, per germline (reference sequence). Trimming took 5 bases from V and 0 from J, leaving 10 bases between them. The CDR3 DNA sequence: TGTGCCAGCAGTCCCATCCCTGTGAACACTGAAGCTTTCTTT. As protein: CASSPIPVNTEAFF.

This clone was seen a single time. V gene TRBV6-4 combines with J gene TRBJ1-1; D possibly corresponds to TRBD1 (6 bases). In germline, CDR1 is MRHNA, CDR2 SNTAGT. Trimming removed 2 bases at V and 13 bases at J, with 20 bases between. The CDR3 contains 14 residues. The CDR3 DNA reads TGTGCCAGCAGTGACGCCTTGAGGGGGGTGAAGCTTTTCTTT. Its protein product is CASSDALRGVKLFF.